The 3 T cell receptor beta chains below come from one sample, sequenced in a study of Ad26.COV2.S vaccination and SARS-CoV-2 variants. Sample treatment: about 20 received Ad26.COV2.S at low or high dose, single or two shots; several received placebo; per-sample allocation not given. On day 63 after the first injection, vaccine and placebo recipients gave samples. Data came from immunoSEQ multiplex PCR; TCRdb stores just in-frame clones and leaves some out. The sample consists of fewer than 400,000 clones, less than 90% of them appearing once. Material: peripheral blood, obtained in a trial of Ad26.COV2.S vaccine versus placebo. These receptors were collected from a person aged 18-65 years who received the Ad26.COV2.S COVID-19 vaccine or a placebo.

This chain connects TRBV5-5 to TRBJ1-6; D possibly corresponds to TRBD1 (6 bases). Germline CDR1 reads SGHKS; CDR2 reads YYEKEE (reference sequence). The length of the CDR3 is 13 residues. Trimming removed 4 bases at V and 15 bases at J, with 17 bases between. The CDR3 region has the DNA TGTGCCAGCAGCACTATCGGGACATTCAGCCTCCACTTT. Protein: CASSTIGTFSLHF.

As DNA, the CDR3 is TGCGCCAGCAGCTTGGAGGGGACGCCCTACGAGCAGTACTTC. Its protein is CASSLEGTPYEQYF. This rearrangement joins TRBV5-1 to TRBJ2-7, with D perhaps being TRBD1 or TRBD2 (5 bases each). The V and J ends lost 0 bases and 2 bases respectively, with 9 bases between them. The CDR3 is made up of 14 amino acids. CDR1 SGHRS and CDR2 YFSETQ come from the germline V gene.

Here the CDR3 reads CATSPQGGYGYTF. The CDR3 coding sequence is TGTGCCACCAGCCCTCAGGGGGGCTATGGCTACACCTTC. The gene calls are TRBV24-1 and TRBJ1-2; 7 nucleotides line up with TRBD1. From germline, CDR1 is KGHDR and CDR2 SFDVKD. J was trimmed by 4 bases and V by 7 bases; bases with no gene match: 5. The CDR3 runs to 13 residues.